This T cell receptor beta chain was captured by sequencing in a study of identical twins. The V gene's germline CDR1 is SGHVS and CDR2 FNYEAQ. The germline V and J ends were trimmed by 5 bases and 0 bases, with 13 bases remaining between them. The CDR3 covers 15 residues. With template switching, a universal primer site was added, and the cDNA carried unique molecular identifiers. MiXCR, applied by TCRdb to the 5' RACE reads, yields one record per CDR3 protein. Of about 890,000 distinct CDR3 sequences listed, 9% to 15% are singletons. Study-level points and caveats: A cross-sectional statistical analysis, not follow-up of the same donors, supported the conclusions. Monozygotic twins shared more out-of-frame TCR alpha than recombination models predicted. Fewer insertions marked abundant cord blood beta clonotypes; young adult naive trended weakly, memory not at all.

About this clonotype: Its target is not known.

In addition, the sample was reused for a study of yellow fever vaccine responses in identical twins.

This clonotype was sampled from a woman between 18 and 29 years old in good health. Specimen: PBMCs. The rearrangement links TRBV7-6 to TRBJ1-1; D is unresolved. CDR3 loop: CASSLSGSVNTEAFF. CDR3 nucleotide sequence: TGTGCCAGCAGCCTTAGCGGGTCGGTGAACACTGAAGCTTTCTTT.